The following is a TCR beta chain sequence with its context. Generation of TCR beta cDNA was performed by 5'RACE template switching incorporating UMIs. With the 5' RACE reads reprocessed, TCRdb shows one record per CDR3 protein and no DNA. This sample's table has 400,000 to 450,000 distinct CDR3 sequences. These data belong to a study of T cells expressing NK-cell markers. Study summary: Within the sequenced cohort of eight donors, seven exhibited HCMV seropositivity and one was seronegative.

Per the germline V gene, CDR1 is SGHTA and CDR2 is FQGTGA. This CDR3 comprises 13 residues. The sample comprised blood T cells: a sorted CD56 or NKG2C T cell subset, CD4+ or CD8+ T cells, or bulk PBMC T cells (not recorded which). V gene TRBV7-3 combines with J gene TRBJ1-2. This TCR came from a woman between 18 and 69 years old in good health. The CDR3 is CASSVRGGEGYTF.